This is a list of T cell receptor beta chains from one sample in a study of CD8 T cells in Susac syndrome. TCRdb re-derived calls from the immunoSEQ multiplex PCR reads in MiXCR, one entry per CDR3 protein. The sample has 55,000 to 80,000 distinct CDR3 sequences, around 93% seen once. Sequenced material: CD4+ T cells from PBMCs. The receptors were gathered from a human donor with Susac syndrome. CDR3s include the opening cysteine and the closing phenylalanine or tryptophan. Fields, in order: D gene, clone size, J gene, V gene, CDR3 DNA, CDR3 protein. A D gene is named only where the DNA matches it firmly. Rows may omit the clone size; those that give it use once, few, many or a size class.

TRBD2	NA	TRBJ2-3	TRBV9	TGTGCCAGCAGCGTAGCCACTAGCGGGGGGGCCGTTACGCAGTATTTT	CASSVATSGGAVTQYF
NA	NA	TRBJ1-2	TRBV3-1	TGTGCCAGCAGCCAATCCGAAGGGGATGGCTACACCTTC	CASSQSEGDGYTF
TRBD2	NA	TRBJ2-5	TRBV7-2	TGTGCCAGCAGCTTAGAGTGGGCTAGCGGGGGCCAAGAGACCCAGTACTTC	CASSLEWASGGQETQYF
NA	NA	TRBJ2-7	TRBV3-1	TGTGCCAGCAGCCGGGACTCGGGCACCTACGAGCAGTACTTC	CASSRDSGTYEQYF
TRBD1	NA	TRBJ2-4	TRBV6-5	TGTGCCAGCAGTTACTCGACAGGGGGCAGGGCCAAAAACATTCAGTACTTC	CASSYSTGGRAKNIQYF
TRBD1	NA	TRBJ2-1	TRBV7-3	TGTGCCAGCAGCCCGGGACAGGGACGAGAGCAGTTCTTC	CASSPGQGREQFF
NA	once	TRBJ1-6	TRBV20-1	TGCAGTGCTAGTTTGACAGTGGGCTCCTATAATTCACCCCTCCACTTT	CSASLTVGSYNSPLHF
NA	once	TRBJ2-2	TRBV20-1	TGCAGTGCTAGACGGACGGGGTTACCGGAGCTGTTTTTT	CSARRTGLPELFF
TRBD2	NA	TRBJ2-3	TRBV20-1	TGCAGTGCATACAGCGGGGGAACGACAGATACGCAGTATTTT	CSAYSGGTTDTQYF
NA	NA	TRBJ2-5	TRBV29-1	TGCAGCGCCGACGACATCCAAGAGACCCAGTACTTC	CSADDIQETQYF
TRBD1	NA	TRBJ1-4	TRBV28	TGTGCCAGCCGGACAGGGGAGTATCAAAAACTGTTTTTT	CASRTGEYQKLFF
NA	NA	TRBJ2-5	TRBV7-7	TGTGCTAGCAGCTTGAGTGGAGAGACCCAGTACTTC	CASSLSGETQYF
NA	NA	TRBJ1-5	TRBV6-2/TRBV6-3	TGTGCCAGCAGTTACGATCGAGGGGGGAATCAGCCCCAGCATTTT	CASSYDRGGNQPQHF
TRBD1	NA	TRBJ2-7	TRBV6-1	TGTGCCAGCAGCCCCCGCACAGGGGTTTCGAGGTCCTACGAGCAGTACTTC	CASSPRTGVSRSYEQYF
NA	NA	TRBJ1-2	TRBV28	TGTGCCAGCAGTTTACAAGATCGGGGGCTCTATGGCTACACCTTC	CASSLQDRGLYGYTF
NA	NA	TRBJ2-7	TRBV9	TGTGCCAGCAGCGTAGGCGAGAACTACGAGCAGTACTTC	CASSVGENYEQYF
TRBD2	NA	TRBJ2-3	TRBV20-1	TGCAGTGCTGGGGGAGGGGATACGCAGTATTTT	CSAGGGDTQYF
TRBD1	NA	TRBJ2-3	TRBV28	TGTGCCAGTAAACAGGGGATTCGAGATACGCAGTATTTT	CASKQGIRDTQYF
TRBD1	NA	TRBJ1-1	TRBV12-3/TRBV12-4	TGTGCCAGCAGCGGACAGGTGGGGTTGGGGAACACTGAAGCTTTCTTT	CASSGQVGLGNTEAFF
TRBD1	NA	TRBJ2-7	TRBV5-6	TGTGCCAGCAGCTTGGTGGGACAGGGGGCCCACGAGCAGTACTTC	CASSLVGQGAHEQYF
TRBD2	once	TRBJ2-3	TRBV18	TGTGCCAGCTCTCGGACTAGCGGGGGCACAGATACGCAGTATTTT	CASSRTSGGTDTQYF
TRBD1	NA	TRBJ1-6	TRBV2	TGTGCCAGCACGGGACAGGTGAATTCACCCCTCCACTTT	CASTGQVNSPLHF
NA	NA	TRBJ2-2	TRBV28	TGTGCCAGCAGTCCCGCAGGGACGAACACCGGGGAGCTGTTTTTT	CASSPAGTNTGELFF
NA	NA	TRBJ2-7	TRBV6-2/TRBV6-3	TGTGCCAGCAGAACGATTACCGGGACTGACCCCTTTGGGCAGTACTTC	CASRTITGTDPFGQYF
TRBD1	NA	TRBJ2-7	TRBV5-6	TGTGCCAGCAGCCACCGGGACAGAACCTACGAGCAGTACTTC	CASSHRDRTYEQYF
NA	NA	TRBJ1-6	TRBV7-9	TGTGCCAGCAGCTTAGAACTCTATAATTCACCCCTCCACTTT	CASSLELYNSPLHF
TRBD1	NA	TRBJ1-1	TRBV18	TGTGCCAGCTCGCAACAGGGGGGGAACACTGAAGCTTTCTTT	CASSQQGGNTEAFF
NA	NA	TRBJ1-6	TRBV3-1	TGTGCCAGCAGCCAAGGGTACCGAAATAATTCACCCCTCCACTTT	CASSQGYRNNSPLHF
NA	NA	TRBJ1-2	TRBV29-1	TGCAGCGTTGAAAATACAGGGATGAACTATGGCTACACCTTC	CSVENTGMNYGYTF
TRBD2	NA	TRBJ2-1	TRBV24-1	TGTGCCACCAGTGATTTAGGGGAGGGTGCCTACAATGAGCAGTTCTTC	CATSDLGEGAYNEQFF
TRBD1	NA	TRBJ2-5	TRBV6-1	TGTGCCAGCAGGAGACAGGGACAAGAGACCCAGTACTTC	CASRRQGQETQYF
NA	NA	TRBJ2-3	TRBV7-9	TGTGCCAAGGGTGGGACAAGTAGCACAGATACGCAGTATTTT	CAKGGTSSTDTQYF
NA	NA	TRBJ1-4	TRBV19	TGTGCCAGTACCGGAGTAGGGGCAACTAATGAAAAACTGTTTTTT	CASTGVGATNEKLFF
NA	NA	TRBJ1-2	TRBV4-2	TGTGCCAGCAGCCAAGAAGCAGGGTATGGCTACACCTTC	CASSQEAGYGYTF
NA	NA	TRBJ2-7	TRBV5-4	TGTGCCAGCAGCTCCGGGTCCCAGGGGCGCGGTTCGTGGGAGCAGTACTTC	CASSSGSQGRGSWEQYF
NA	NA	TRBJ2-1	TRBV10-3	TGTGCCTCTCAGGAGAGCTCCTACAATGAGCAGTTCTTC	CASQESSYNEQFF
NA	NA	TRBJ2-3	TRBV5-1	TGCGCCAGCAGGTCCGATGGGGATACGCAGTATTTT	CASRSDGDTQYF
NA	NA	TRBJ1-1	TRBV19	TGTGCCAGTGCGGGGCGACTTTCAAAACAGGGAATAAACACTGAAGCTTTCTTT	CASAGRLSKQGINTEAFF
TRBD2	NA	TRBJ2-1	TRBV6-5	TGTGCCAGCAGTTACTCACTAGCGGGGAGCGATGAGCAGTTCTTC	CASSYSLAGSDEQFF
NA	few	TRBJ1-5	TRBV18	TGTGCCAGCTCACCGGATAGCAATCAGCCCCAGCATTTT	CASSPDSNQPQHF
NA	NA	TRBJ2-2	TRBV7-2	TGTGCCAGCAGCTTCGACCAAGACACCGGGGAGCTGTTTTTT	CASSFDQDTGELFF
TRBD1	NA	TRBJ2-5	TRBV12-3/TRBV12-4	TGTGCCAGCAGTGTGGACAGGGGAGAGACCCAGTACTTC	CASSVDRGETQYF
NA	NA	TRBJ2-5	TRBV7-9	TGTGCCAGCAGCTCCCAGACACCAGACACTTTTCGGGCCCAAGAGACCCAGTACTTC	CASSSQTPDTFRAQETQYF
NA	NA	TRBJ1-1	TRBV14	TGTGCCAGCAGCCAGGGGGTGAACACTGAAGCTTTCTTT	CASSQGVNTEAFF
TRBD1	once	TRBJ2-7	TRBV6-5	TGTGCCAGCAGTTACTCAAACAGGGGAGAGCGGGAGCAGTACTTC	CASSYSNRGEREQYF
NA	NA	TRBJ2-7	TRBV5-1	TGCGCCAGCAGCTTGGCAGGGCACGAGCAGTACTTC	CASSLAGHEQYF
TRBD1	once	TRBJ1-5	TRBV20-1	TGCAGTGCTCCACGACAGGGGGGCAATCAGCCCCAGCATTTT	CSAPRQGGNQPQHF
NA	few	TRBJ2-7	TRBV7-2	TGTGCCAGCAGCTTCCACCAGGTTTCCTCCTACGAGCAGTACTTC	CASSFHQVSSYEQYF
TRBD1	NA	TRBJ2-4	TRBV5-1	TGCGCCAGCAGCTTGGGGACAGGGCGGGGCATTCAGTACTTC	CASSLGTGRGIQYF
NA	once	TRBJ1-1	TRBV10-3	TGTGCCATCAGTGAGGGACAGTTGAACACTGAAGCTTTCTTT	CAISEGQLNTEAFF
NA	once	TRBJ2-1	TRBV5-4	TGTGCCAGCAGCCCCGGGGGCCCCTTAAGCTCCTACAATGAGCAGTTCTTC	CASSPGGPLSSYNEQFF
NA	NA	TRBJ2-2	TRBV7-7	TGTGCTAGCAGCCCGCTAACAGGGCTGAACACCGGGGAGCTGTTTTTT	CASSPLTGLNTGELFF
TRBD1	NA	TRBJ2-7	TRBV6-2/TRBV6-3	TGTGCCAGCAGTCCCCTAAGGACAGGGGCCTACGAGCAGTACTTC	CASSPLRTGAYEQYF
TRBD2	NA	TRBJ2-6	TRBV14	TGTGCCAGCAGCCAAGACCCCGGACTAGCGCACTCTGGGGCCAACGTCCTGACTTTC	CASSQDPGLAHSGANVLTF
NA	NA	TRBJ1-4	TRBV3-1	TGTGCCAGCAGCCAAGATACCAGGGGTAAACTGTTTTTT	CASSQDTRGKLFF
TRBD2	NA	TRBJ2-5	TRBV24-1	TGTGCCACCAGGGACTCGGGGGGGCGAGAGACCCAGTACTTC	CATRDSGGRETQYF